Each of the 27 T cell receptor beta chains below was sequenced from the same sample in a study of T cell responses to AZD1222 COVID-19 vaccine. The protocol was immunoSEQ multiplex PCR, while the TCRdb copy is restricted to in-frame clones and leaves out a portion. The sample lists some 130,000 clones; roughly 89% were seen once. Sequenced here: peripheral blood, sampled on day 0 of AZD1222 vaccination. The receptors were gathered from an adult in good health.

The chain employs TRBV7-9 and TRBJ2-1, with a weak D call TRBD2 (5 bases). Trimming removed 8 bases at V and 3 bases at J, with 14 bases between. The germline gives CDR1 SEHNR, CDR2 FQNEAQ (reference sequence). This CDR3 has 14 residues. Here the CDR3 DNA reads TGTGCCAGCGAGAACACCGGGAACTACAATGAGCAGTTCTTC. It yields the protein CASENTGNYNEQFF.

The V call is TRBV2, the J call TRBJ2-1; 12 bases agree with TRBD2. The CDR3 contains 16 residues. CDR1 is SNHLY, CDR2 FYNNEI, per germline. V lost 1 base, J lost 3 bases, and 1 base stayed unmatched. CDR3: CASSEGLAGVYNEQFF. CDR3 DNA sequence: TGTGCCAGCAGTGAAGGACTAGCGGGGGTCTACAATGAGCAGTTCTTC. The full variable domain, rest sourced from reference TRBV2 and TRBJ2-1, is EPEVTQTPSHQVTQMGQEVILRCVPISNHLYFYWYRQILGQKVEFLVSFYNNEISEKSEIFDDQFSVERPDGSNFTLKIRSTKLEDSAMYFCASSEGLAGVYNEQFFGPGTRLTVL.

The chain uses TRBV7-9 and TRBJ2-1; D unresolved. The CDR3 contains 12 residues. V lost 5 bases to trimming and J lost 5 bases, with 7 bases between them. Per the germline V gene, CDR1 is SEHNR and CDR2 is FQNEAQ (reference sequence). DNA for the CDR3: TGTGCCAGCAGCCCAGACCACAATGAGCAGTTCTTC. Its protein is CASSPDHNEQFF. The whole variable domain, remainder taken from reference TRBV7-9 and TRBJ2-1, is DTGVSQNPRHKITKRGQNVTFRCDPISEHNRLYWYRQTLGQGPEFLTYFQNEAQLEKSRLLSDRFSAERPKGSFSTLEIQRTEQGDSAMYLCASSPDHNEQFFGPGTRLTVL.

The gene calls are TRBV5-4 and TRBJ1-1; D perhaps matches TRBD1 (6 bases). CDR3 length: 15 residues. Germline V gene lookup returns CDR1 SGHNT and CDR2 YYREEE (reference sequence). Deletions cut 0 bases from V and 4 bases from J, with 13 bases between. The CDR3 region is CASSLVVGGGTEAFF. CDR3 sequence (DNA): TGTGCCAGCAGCTTGGTGGTTGGAGGGGGCACTGAAGCTTTCTTT.

This clone appeared once. V gene TRBV30 combines with J gene TRBJ1-4; no clear D gene. V was shortened by 0 bases and J by 4 bases, with 9 bases between the two germline ends. The CDR3 sequence is 14 residues long. Germline CDR1 and CDR2: GTSNPN and SVGIG (reference sequence). The CDR3 nucleotides are TGTGCCTGGAGTGTTCGGCAGGTTAATGAAAAACTGTTTTTT. Amino acids: CAWSVRQVNEKLFF.

The CDR3 DNA is TGTGCCAGCAGCTCCCCCCCCCGGGGGGGAGGCTCCGAGCAGTACTTC. The encoded protein is CASSSPPRGGGSEQYF. The chain recombines TRBV5-5 with TRBJ2-7, with 8 bases aligning to TRBD2. The CDR3 runs to 16 residues. Germline CDR1 reads SGHKS; CDR2 reads YYEKEE (reference sequence). With 3 bases clipped from V and 6 bases from J, the junction kept 14 bases outside the gene matches. The full variable domain, rest sourced from reference TRBV5-5 and TRBJ2-7, is DAGVTQSPTHLIKTRGQQVTLRCSPISGHKSVSWYQQVLGQGPQFIFQYYEKEERGRGNFPDRFSARQFPNYSSELNVNALLLGDSALYLCASSSPPRGGGSEQYFGPGTRLTVT.

The chain employs TRBV7-2 and TRBJ1-3; TRBD1 aligns across 7 bases. The CDR3 covers 15 residues. V gave up 5 bases and J gave up 3 bases; unmatched junction bases: 7. Germline-derived CDR1 and CDR2 are SGHTA and FQGNSA. The CDR3 region has the DNA TGTGCCAGCAGCCCAATGACAGGGAGTGGAAACACCATATATTTT. Protein sequence: CASSPMTGSGNTIYF.

The chain joins TRBV29-1 to TRBJ2-3; TRBD2 might be the D (5 bases). V lost 1 base, J lost 2 bases, and 19 bases lay in between. The CDR3 totals 17 residues. From germline, CDR1 is SQVTM and CDR2 ANQGSEA. This CDR3 is CSVEGPQNGVNTDTQYF. CDR3 bases: TGCAGCGTTGAAGGACCTCAGAACGGGGTGAACACAGATACGCAGTATTTT.

This clone was found a few times. The chain recombines TRBV3-1 (or the pseudogene TRBV3-2) with TRBJ2-1, with D perhaps being TRBD1 or TRBD2 (6 bases each). Per germline, CDR1 LGHDT and CDR2 YNNKEL (reference sequence). Trimming stripped 4 bases from V and 0 bases from J, with 13 bases between. This CDR3 contains 16 residues. The CDR3 DNA sequence: TGTGCCAGCAGCCCGGGGGCCCTGAGCTCCTACAATGAGCAGTTCTTC. Amino acid sequence: CASSPGALSSYNEQFF.

This clone was recorded once. The rearrangement uses TRBV2 and TRBJ1-5, with D unclear. Trimming took 4 bases from V and 5 from J, leaving 15 bases between them. Germline values: CDR1 SNHLY, CDR2 FYNNEI. CDR3 size: 15 residues. The CDR3 nucleotides are TGTGCCAGCAGTGGTCGGCCAACGCTTTATCAGCCCCAGCATTTT. Encoded protein: CASSGRPTLYQPQHF. The full variable domain, with the rest looked up from reference TRBV2 and TRBJ1-5, is EPEVTQTPSHQVTQMGQEVILRCVPISNHLYFYWYRQILGQKVEFLVSFYNNEISEKSEIFDDQFSVERPDGSNFTLKIRSTKLEDSAMYFCASSGRPTLYQPQHFGDGTRLSIL.

This chain's CDR3 is CASNPQGGQSYNEQFF. The CDR3 DNA reads as TGTGCCAGCAACCCGCAAGGGGGACAGAGCTACAATGAGCAGTTCTTC. The rearrangement links TRBV6-6 to TRBJ2-1; 7 bases map to TRBD1. The CDR3 sequence is 16 residues long. Germline V CDR1 and CDR2: MNHNY, SVGAGI (reference sequence). J lost 3 bases, V lost 7 bases, and 12 bases had no gene match.

This clone showed up just a few times. The rearrangement links TRBV12-3 or TRBV12-4 to TRBJ2-2; D is unresolved. The ends were cut back, 2 bases at V and 8 bases at J, with 9 bases in the middle. The CDR3 has 13 residues. CDR3 loop: CASSLITGGELFF. Here the CDR3 DNA reads TGTGCCAGCAGTTTAATTACTGGGGGGGAGCTGTTTTTT.

The chain joins TRBV5-1 to TRBJ2-1; TRBD2 matches 10 bases. The CDR3 loop spans 18 amino acids. CDR1 and CDR2 from the germline V gene are SGHRS and YFSETQ. V was pared by 2 bases and J by 7 bases, with 15 bases of the junction left unmatched. In DNA form, the CDR3 reads TGCGCCAGCAGCTTTCGGGAGATTAGCGGGGGGAATTGGAATGAGCAGTTCTTC. Translation: CASSFREISGGNWNEQFF.

CDR3: CASSERDTPNYGYTF. CDR3 DNA sequence: TGTGCCAGCAGTGAAAGGGATACCCCCAACTATGGCTACACCTTC. This sequence joins TRBV2 and TRBJ1-2; D is unclear. The CDR3 contains 15 residues. V was shortened by 2 bases and J by 2 bases, with 12 bases between the two germline ends. The germline CDR1 and CDR2 sequences are SNHLY and FYNNEI.

The rearrangement uses TRBV7-9 and TRBJ1-4; TRBD1 agrees at 7 bases. The CDR3 is 15 amino acids. The germline V gene has CDR1 SEHNR and CDR2 FQNEAQ (reference sequence). V dropped 0 bases and J dropped 7; count of bases not matched to a gene: 5. The CDR3 DNA reads as TGTGCCAGCAGCTTAGCCACCCCAGGGGGTGAAAAACTGTTTTTT. Translating it yields CASSLATPGGEKLFF.

The chain recombines TRBV12-5 with TRBJ1-1, with 9 bases lining up with TRBD1. The CDR3 extends over 14 amino acids. The germline V gene has CDR1 LGHNT and CDR2 FRNRAP. The J segment lost 1 base and the V segment lost 5 bases, leaving 2 bases of the junction unmatched. The CDR3 coding sequence is TGTGCTAGTGGTCCGGGACAGGGGAACACTGAAGCTTTCTTT. It translates to CASGPGQGNTEAFF.

The rearrangement joins TRBV20-1 to TRBJ2-1; D not certain. Germline V CDR1 and CDR2: DFQATT, SNEGSKA (reference sequence). The V and J ends lost 3 bases and 0 bases respectively, with 9 bases between them. The CDR3 is made up of 14 amino acids. The CDR3 is CSASDFSSYNEQFF. Written as DNA, the CDR3 is TGCAGTGCTAGTGACTTCAGCTCCTACAATGAGCAGTTCTTC.

This chain uses TRBV5-1 with TRBJ1-1, with D possibly matching TRBD1 (5 bases). The germline CDR1 and CDR2 sequences are SGHRS and YFSETQ. Trimming stripped 0 bases from V and 4 bases from J, with 7 bases between. The CDR3 is 13 residues long. The CDR3 loop is CASSLEGPTEAFF. The CDR3 nucleotides are TGCGCCAGCAGCTTGGAGGGGCCCACTGAAGCTTTCTTT.

The CDR3 DNA sequence: TGTGCCAGCAGCGTTGGGGACCCCATATATTTT. Protein sequence: CASSVGDPIYF. This chain uses TRBV9 with TRBJ1-3, with TRBD1 as a possible D gene (5 bases). Trimming cost V 2 bases and J 11 bases, with 8 bases left between them. The CDR3 spans 11 residues. Germline lookup yields CDR1 SGDLS and CDR2 YYNGEE.

V and J are TRBV30 and TRBJ1-3, with D perhaps matching TRBD1 (5 bases). V dropped 3 bases and J dropped 3 bases, with 15 bases sitting between them. This CDR3 is built from 15 residues. The germline CDR1 and CDR2 sequences are GTSNPN and SVGIG (reference sequence). The CDR3 sequence: CAWSQDSFDGNTIYF. The CDR3 DNA reads as TGTGCCTGGAGCCAAGACAGTTTTGATGGAAACACCATATATTTT.

The chain combines TRBV6-5 with TRBJ2-6; D is unresolved. Trimming removed 2 bases at V and 0 bases at J, with 5 bases between. Germline CDR1 MNHEY, CDR2 SVGAGI. This CDR3 region has 15 residues. The CDR3 DNA follows: TGTGCCAGCAGTTACAAAGCCTCTGGGGCCAACGTCCTGACTTTC. It encodes CASSYKASGANVLTF.

The chain has TRBV2 and TRBJ1-2; D gene unclear. Trimming left V 7 bases short and J 1 base short, with 10 bases between. Germline V gene data show CDR1 as SNHLY and CDR2 as FYNNEI. The CDR3 runs 13 residues. The CDR3 nucleotides read TGTGCCAGCATGGCAGAAATTAACTATGGCTACACCTTC. It encodes CASMAEINYGYTF.

The chain links TRBV4-2 to TRBJ1-1; possibly TRBD1 for D (5 bases). Germline values: CDR1 LGHNA, CDR2 YNFKEQ. Trimming cost V 4 bases and J 8 bases, with 8 bases left between them. This CDR3 has 11 residues. The CDR3 sequence: CASSPGIEAFF. CDR3 nucleotides: TGTGCCAGCAGCCCAGGGATCGAAGCTTTCTTT.

Written as DNA, the CDR3 is TGTGCCAGCAGTGAGGTTTTACGTCAGCCCCAGCATTTT. Its translation: CASSEVLRQPQHF. The rearrangement joins TRBV6-1 to TRBJ1-5; D is ambiguous. CDR3 size: 13 residues. Germline assignment: CDR1 MNHNS and CDR2 SASEGT. V dropped 3 bases and J dropped 6 bases, with 9 bases sitting between them.

The V gene is TRBV14, the J gene TRBJ1-1; D is uncertain. V was pared by 0 bases and J by 6 bases, with 11 bases between. The V gene's germline CDR1 is SGHDN and CDR2 FVKESK. This CDR3 is built from 14 residues. The CDR3 coding sequence is TGTGCCAGCAGCCAAGAAGCCTACCTCCCTGAAGCTTTCTTT. Protein: CASSQEAYLPEAFF.

V usage is TRBV15 and J usage is TRBJ1-6; unclear D gene. V shed 5 bases and J shed 4 bases, with 9 bases lying between them. Germline V gene data show CDR1 as LNHNV and CDR2 as YYDKDF (reference sequence). This CDR3 contains 14 residues. The CDR3 here is CATSAIGYNSPLHF. CDR3 bases: TGTGCCACCAGCGCCATAGGGTATAATTCACCCCTCCACTTT.

In its sample, this clone was seen once. The chain uses TRBV2 and TRBJ2-1, with TRBD2 as a possible D gene (7 bases). The germline V gene has CDR1 SNHLY and CDR2 FYNNEI. Trimming stripped 5 bases from V and 9 bases from J, with 17 bases between. The CDR3 loop spans 14 amino acids. CDR3 protein: CASSRDGGRGEQFF. The DNA for the CDR3 is TGTGCCAGCAGTCGCGACGGGGGGCGGGGTGAGCAGTTCTTC.